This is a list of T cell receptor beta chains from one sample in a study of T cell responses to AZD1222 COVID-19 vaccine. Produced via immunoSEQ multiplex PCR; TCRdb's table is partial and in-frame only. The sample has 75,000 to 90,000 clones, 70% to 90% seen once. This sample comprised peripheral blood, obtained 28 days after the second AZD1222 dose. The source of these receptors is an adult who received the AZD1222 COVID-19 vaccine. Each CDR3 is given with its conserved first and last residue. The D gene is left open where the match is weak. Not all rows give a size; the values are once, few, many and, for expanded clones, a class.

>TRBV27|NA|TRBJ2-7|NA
TGTGCCAGCAGTTTAGGAAATGGCGAGCAGTACTTC
CASSLGNGEQYF
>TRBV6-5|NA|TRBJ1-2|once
TGTGCCAGCAGTCCACCATCCTCCGGGGGCTATGGCTACACCTTC
CASSPPSSGGYGYTF
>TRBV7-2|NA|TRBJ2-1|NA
TGTGCCAGCAGCCCCGGGCGGTACAATGAGCAGTTCTTC
CASSPGRYNEQFF
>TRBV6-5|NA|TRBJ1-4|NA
TGTGCCAGCAGTTACTCCGAGACAGGTCCTCGTGGAAAACTGTTTTTT
CASSYSETGPRGKLFF
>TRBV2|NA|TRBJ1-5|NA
TGTGCCAGCAGTGGAGACATTCCTCAGCCCCAGCATTTT
CASSGDIPQPQHF
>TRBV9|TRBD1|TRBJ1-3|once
TGTGCCAGCAGCGCGGGACAGGGTCGTTCTGGAAACACCATATATTTT
CASSAGQGRSGNTIYF
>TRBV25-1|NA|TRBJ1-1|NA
TGTGCCAGCAGTGAACTTAAAAAAGCTTTCTTT
CASSELKKAFF
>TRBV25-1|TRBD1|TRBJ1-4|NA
TGTGCCAGCAGAAGGACAGGGGAAAATGAAAAACTGTTTTTT
CASRRTGENEKLFF
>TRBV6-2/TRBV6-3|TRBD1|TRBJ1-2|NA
TGTGCCAGCAGTCTTGGACAGGGCCTATACTATGGCTACACCTTC
CASSLGQGLYYGYTF
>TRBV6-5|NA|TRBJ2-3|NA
TGTGCCAGCAGGATGACAGATACGCAGTATTTT
CASRMTDTQYF
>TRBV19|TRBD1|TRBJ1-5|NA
TGTGCCAGTAGAAGCAGGGGGCTAATTCAGCCCCAGCATTTT
CASRSRGLIQPQHF
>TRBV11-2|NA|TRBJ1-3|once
TGTGCCAGCAGCCATCGGGGGGGTAGTAACACCATATATTTT
CASSHRGGSNTIYF
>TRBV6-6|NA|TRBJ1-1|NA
TGTGCCACCGCCGAGGGTGGAACTGAAGCTTTCTTT
CATAEGGTEAFF
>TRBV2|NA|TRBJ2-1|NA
TGTGCCAGCAGTGGCGACTGGAACTACAATGAGCAGTTCTTC
CASSGDWNYNEQFF
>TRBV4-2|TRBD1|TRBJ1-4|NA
TGTGCCAGCAGTGATCCCGGGACAGGGGATGAAAAACTGTTTTTT
CASSDPGTGDEKLFF
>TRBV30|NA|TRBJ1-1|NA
TGTGCCTGGAGTCCAGGTTACAACACTGAAGCTTTCTTT
CAWSPGYNTEAFF
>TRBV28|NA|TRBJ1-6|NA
TGTGCCAGCAGTTTATCCACCCGGGTCCTCAGCTCACCCCTCCACTTT
CASSLSTRVLSSPLHF
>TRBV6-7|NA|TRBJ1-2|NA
TGTGCCAGCAACGCGCCGGGGGGCAGGGCTGGCTACACCTTC
CASNAPGGRAGYTF
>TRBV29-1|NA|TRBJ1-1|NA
TGCAGCGGTTGGGGGCAGGTGAACACTGAAGCTTTCTTT
CSGWGQVNTEAFF
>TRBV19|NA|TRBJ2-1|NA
TGTGCCAGTAGTAACGGGTACAATGAGCAGTTCTTC
CASSNGYNEQFF
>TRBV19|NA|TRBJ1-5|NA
TGTGCCAGTAGTATTTGGGGTAGCAATCAGCCCCAGCATTTT
CASSIWGSNQPQHF
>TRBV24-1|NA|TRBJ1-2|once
TGTGCCACCAGTGATGGGCAGCCTTATGGCTACACCTTC
CATSDGQPYGYTF
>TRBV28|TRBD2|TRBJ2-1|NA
TGTGCCAGCAGTTCTAGCGGGAGGGCCAGCAATGAGCAGTTCTTC
CASSSSGRASNEQFF
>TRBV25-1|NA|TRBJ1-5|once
TGTGCCAGCAGTACAGGGAACAATCAGCCCCAGCATTTT
CASSTGNNQPQHF
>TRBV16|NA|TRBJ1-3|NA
TGTGCCAGCAGCCAATCGGCAGGGGGAAACACCATATATTTT
CASSQSAGGNTIYF
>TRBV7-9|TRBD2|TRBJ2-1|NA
TGTGCCAGCAGCTCTAAGACTAGCGGGAGAGGTGGTGAGCAGTTCTTC
CASSSKTSGRGGEQFF
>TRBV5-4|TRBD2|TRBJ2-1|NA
TGTGCCAGCAGTACTCGAAGCGGGAGGGGGGAGAATGAGCAGTTCTTC
CASSTRSGRGENEQFF
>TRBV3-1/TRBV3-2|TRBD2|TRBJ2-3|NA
TGTGCCAGCAGCCAAGATAGCGGGTTTTGGGTCACAGATACGCAGTATTTT
CASSQDSGFWVTDTQYF
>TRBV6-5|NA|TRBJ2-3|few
TGTGCCAGCATCGGACTCTATGGGGGCACAGATACGCAGTATTTT
CASIGLYGGTDTQYF
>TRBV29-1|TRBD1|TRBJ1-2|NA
TGCAGCGTGACTCCGGGACAGAGGATTCAAGCTAACTATGGCTACACCTTC
CSVTPGQRIQANYGYTF
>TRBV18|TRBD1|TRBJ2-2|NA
TGTGCCAGCTCACCACCGGACAGGGGTGCCGGGGAGCTGTTTTTT
CASSPPDRGAGELFF
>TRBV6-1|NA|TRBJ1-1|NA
TGTGCCAGCAGTGAGGGCACTGAAGCTTTCTTT
CASSEGTEAFF
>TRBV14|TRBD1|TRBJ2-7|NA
TGTGCCAGCAGCCAGGGACAGGAATCCTACGAGCAGTACTTC
CASSQGQESYEQYF
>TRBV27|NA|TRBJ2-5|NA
TGTGCCAGCAGTTTATCATCCAGCTTACAAGAGACCCAGTACTTC
CASSLSSSLQETQYF
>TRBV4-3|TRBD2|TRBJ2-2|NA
TGCGCCAGCAGCCAAGTCCCTAGCGGGAACACCGGGGAGCTGTTTTTT
CASSQVPSGNTGELFF
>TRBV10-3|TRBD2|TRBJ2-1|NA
TGTGCCATCAGTGAGCCTATTCAGGTAGCGGGATACAATGAGCAGTTCTTC
CAISEPIQVAGYNEQFF
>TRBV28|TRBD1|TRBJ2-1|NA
TGTGCCAGCAGTCACGACAGGGAATACAATGAGCAGTTCTTC
CASSHDREYNEQFF
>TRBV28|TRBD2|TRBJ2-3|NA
TGTGCCGCTCCCAGCCGGGGGGGCATAATCAGCACAGATACGCAGTATTTT
CAAPSRGGIISTDTQYF
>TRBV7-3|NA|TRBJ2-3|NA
TGTGCCAGCAGCTTCGTCGGACGCACAGATACGCAGTATTTT
CASSFVGRTDTQYF
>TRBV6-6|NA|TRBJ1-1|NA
TGTGCCAGCAGGGCTACAGGAGGGGATGCTGAAGCTTTCTTT
CASRATGGDAEAFF
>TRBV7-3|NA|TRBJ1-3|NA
TGTGCCAGCAGCTCAGCCTCAGGGTCTGGAAACACCATATATTTT
CASSSASGSGNTIYF
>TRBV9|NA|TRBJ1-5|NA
TGTGCCAGCAGCGAGGGGGGGACGGGGAATCAGCCCCAGCATTTT
CASSEGGTGNQPQHF
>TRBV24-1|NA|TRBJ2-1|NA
TGTGCCACCAGTGAAGGTGCAGGGTCTTCTTACCTCTCCTACAATGAGCAGTTCTTC
CATSEGAGSSYLSYNEQFF
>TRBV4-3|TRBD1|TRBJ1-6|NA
TGCGCCAGCAGCCAAGAGGCAAGACAGGGGGATTCACCCCTCCACTTT
CASSQEARQGDSPLHF
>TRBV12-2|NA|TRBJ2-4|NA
TGTGCAAGTCGCTTAGCGTGTAGGACAGGGCAAAACATTCAGTACTTC
CASRLACRTGQNIQYF
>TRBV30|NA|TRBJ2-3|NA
TGTGCCTGGGGACGGGAGCTCCAAAGCACAGATACGCAGTATTTT
CAWGRELQSTDTQYF
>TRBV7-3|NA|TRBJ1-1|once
TGTGCCAGCAGCCCCTCCGGACAGAGGGACACTGAAGCTTTCTTT
CASSPSGQRDTEAFF
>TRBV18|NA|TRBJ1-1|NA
TGTGCCAGCTCTCCCACAGGGTGGAACACTGAAGCTTTCTTT
CASSPTGWNTEAFF